This T cell receptor beta chain is drawn from a study of control samples from healthy donors and cancer patients. Some clones are missing from TCRdb's copy, which holds only in-frame ones; the method was immunoSEQ multiplex PCR. The sample has some 130,000 clones, about 93% seen once. This clonotype was sampled from a man aged 50 or older with head and neck cancer. Sequencing used PBMCs.

The CDR3 is CASSFRSNQPQHF. CDR3 coding DNA: TGTGCCAGCAGCTTCCGGAGCAATCAGCCCCAGCATTTT. This rearrangement joins TRBV5-6 to TRBJ1-5, with no clear D. This CDR3 is 13 amino acids long. Germline V CDR1 and CDR2: SGHDT, YYEEEE. The V and J ends lost 2 bases and 1 base respectively, with 4 bases between them.